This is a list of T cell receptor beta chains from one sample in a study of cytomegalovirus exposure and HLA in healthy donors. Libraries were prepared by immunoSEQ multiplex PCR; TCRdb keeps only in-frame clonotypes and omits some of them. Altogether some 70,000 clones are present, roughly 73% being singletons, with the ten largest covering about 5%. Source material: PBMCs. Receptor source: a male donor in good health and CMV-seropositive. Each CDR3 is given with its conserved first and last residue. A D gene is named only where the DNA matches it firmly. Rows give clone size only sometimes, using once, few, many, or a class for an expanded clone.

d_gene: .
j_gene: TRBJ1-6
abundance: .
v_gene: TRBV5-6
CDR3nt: TGTGCCAGCAACTCCACCGGGAGCTCCTATAATTCACCCCTCCACTTT
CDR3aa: CASNSTGSSYNSPLHF

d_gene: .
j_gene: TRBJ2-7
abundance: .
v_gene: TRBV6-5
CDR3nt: TGTGCCAGCAGTTACTCGAGGGAGTCCTACGAGCAGTACTTC
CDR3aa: CASSYSRESYEQYF

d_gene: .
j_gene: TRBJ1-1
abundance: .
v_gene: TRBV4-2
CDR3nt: TGTGCCAGCAGCCGGTTTCATCAACAGGGTCGCGGTAACTCAGAAGCTTTCTTT
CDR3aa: CASSRFHQQGRGNSEAFF

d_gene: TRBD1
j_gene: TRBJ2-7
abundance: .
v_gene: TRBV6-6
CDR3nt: TGTGCCAGCAGTTACGAGCGGGGACAGGGGGCCAACGAGCAGTACTTC
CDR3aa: CASSYERGQGANEQYF

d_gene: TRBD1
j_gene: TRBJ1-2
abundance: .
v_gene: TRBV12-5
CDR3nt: TGTGCTAGTGGTTTGGCCACAGGGGAAAGGAGCTATGGCTACACCTTC
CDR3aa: CASGLATGERSYGYTF

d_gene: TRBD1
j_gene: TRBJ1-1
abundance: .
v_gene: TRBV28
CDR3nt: TGTGCCAGCAGTTTTACAGGGGGGACTGAAGCTTTCTTT
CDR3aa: CASSFTGGTEAFF

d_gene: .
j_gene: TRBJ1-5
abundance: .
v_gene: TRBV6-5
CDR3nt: TGTGCCAGCAGTTACAAGGAGGGACCGAATCAGCCCCAGCATTTT
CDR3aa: CASSYKEGPNQPQHF

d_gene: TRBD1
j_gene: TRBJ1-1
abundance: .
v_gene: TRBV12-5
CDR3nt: TGTGCTAGTGGTTTGACCGACAGGGCGGTCTATGAAGCTTTCTTT
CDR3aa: CASGLTDRAVYEAFF

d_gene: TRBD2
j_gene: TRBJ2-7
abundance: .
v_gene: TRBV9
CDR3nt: TGTGCCAGCAGCGTGGGGATTAGCGGGGGGGCTGGAGAGCAGTACTTC
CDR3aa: CASSVGISGGAGEQYF

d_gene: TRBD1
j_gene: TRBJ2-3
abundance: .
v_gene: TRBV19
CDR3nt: TGTGCCAGTAGTCCCCTGGGGACAGGGGGCGTAGATACGCAGTATTTT
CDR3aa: CASSPLGTGGVDTQYF

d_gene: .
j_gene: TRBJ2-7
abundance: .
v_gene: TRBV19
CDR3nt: TGTGCCAGTAGTTGGGGCGCTACCTACGAGCAGTACTTC
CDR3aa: CASSWGATYEQYF

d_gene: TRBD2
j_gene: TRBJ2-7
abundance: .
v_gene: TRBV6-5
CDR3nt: TGTGCCAGCAAGGGGACTAGCATTTACGAGCAGTACTTC
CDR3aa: CASKGTSIYEQYF

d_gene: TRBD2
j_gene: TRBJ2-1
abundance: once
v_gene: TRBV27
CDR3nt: TGTGCCAGCAGCCAACGGGGGGGCGCCTACAATGAGCAGTTCTTC
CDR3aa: CASSQRGGAYNEQFF

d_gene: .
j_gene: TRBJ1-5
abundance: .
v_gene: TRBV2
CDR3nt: TGTGCCAGCACCTCCGGAGGGGCAGGTCAGCCCCAGCATTTT
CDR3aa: CASTSGGAGQPQHF

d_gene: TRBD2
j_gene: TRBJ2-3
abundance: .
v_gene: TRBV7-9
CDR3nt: TGTGCCAGCAGCTTAGCGGCTAGCGGGGGGCCCGTAGATACGCAGTATTTT
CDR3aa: CASSLAASGGPVDTQYF

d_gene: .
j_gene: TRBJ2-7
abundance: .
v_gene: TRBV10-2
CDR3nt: TGCGCCGCAGGTTTGGGGGCGAATTACGAGCAGTACTTC
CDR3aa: CAAGLGANYEQYF

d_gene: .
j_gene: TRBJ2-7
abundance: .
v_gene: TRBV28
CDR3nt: TGTGCCAGCAGTTTAAGACCCGGGTTGTCTTACGAGCAGTACTTC
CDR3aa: CASSLRPGLSYEQYF

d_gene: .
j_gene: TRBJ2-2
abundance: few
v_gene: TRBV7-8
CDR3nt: TGTGCCAGCAGCTTAGAGTTTACTGGGCGCACCGGGGAGCTGTTTTTT
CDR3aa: CASSLEFTGRTGELFF

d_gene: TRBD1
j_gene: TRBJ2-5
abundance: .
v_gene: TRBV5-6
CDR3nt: TGTGCCAGCAGTAGGGGTTTGTCGGACAGGACCGACTTC
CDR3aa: CASSRGLSDRTDF

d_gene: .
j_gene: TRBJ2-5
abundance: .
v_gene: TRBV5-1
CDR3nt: TGCGCCAGCAGCAGCTCTAGTTCTTCCTCTCAAGAGACCCAGTACTTC
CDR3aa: CASSSSSSSSQETQYF

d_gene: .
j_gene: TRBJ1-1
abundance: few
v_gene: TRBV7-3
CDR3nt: TGTGCCAGCAGCCCCTATCTGAACACTGAAGCTTTCTTT
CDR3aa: CASSPYLNTEAFF

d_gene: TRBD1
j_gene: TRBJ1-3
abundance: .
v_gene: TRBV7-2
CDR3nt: TGTGCCAGCACAGGACAGGCTTCTGGAAACACCATATATTTT
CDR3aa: CASTGQASGNTIYF

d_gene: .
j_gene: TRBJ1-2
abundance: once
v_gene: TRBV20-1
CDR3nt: TGCAGTGCTAGCATCGGCTATGGCTACACCTTC
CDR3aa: CSASIGYGYTF

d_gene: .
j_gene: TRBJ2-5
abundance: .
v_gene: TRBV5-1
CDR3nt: TGCGCCAGCAGCTTGGGGGGAGGAGAGACCCAGTACTTC
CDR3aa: CASSLGGGETQYF

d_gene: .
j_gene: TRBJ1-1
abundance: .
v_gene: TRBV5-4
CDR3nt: TGTGCCAGCAGCTTGGAATGGGGCAGGGCTGACACTGAAGCTTTCTTT
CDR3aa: CASSLEWGRADTEAFF

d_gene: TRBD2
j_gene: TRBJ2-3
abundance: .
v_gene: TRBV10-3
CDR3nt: TGTGCCATCAGCGCGGGACTAGCGGGGGTAACAGATACGCAGTATTTT
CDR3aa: CAISAGLAGVTDTQYF

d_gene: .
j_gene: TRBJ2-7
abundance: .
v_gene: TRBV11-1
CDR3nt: TGTGCCAGCAGCCCGATATACCAGGGGCTATACGAGCAGTACTTC
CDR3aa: CASSPIYQGLYEQYF

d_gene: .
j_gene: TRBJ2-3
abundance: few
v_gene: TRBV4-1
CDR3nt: TGCGCCAGCGGACTCCACCCGATAGGTTCAGGCACAGATACGCAGTATTTT
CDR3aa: CASGLHPIGSGTDTQYF

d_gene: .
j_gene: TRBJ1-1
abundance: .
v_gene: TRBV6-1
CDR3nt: TGTGCCACCCTGACAGTCCCGACTGAAGCTTTCTTT
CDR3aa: CATLTVPTEAFF

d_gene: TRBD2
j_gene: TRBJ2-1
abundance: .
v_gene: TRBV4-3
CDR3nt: TGCGCCAGCAGCCAAAGGAGACTAGCGGGGGGCGAGGAGCAGTTCTTC
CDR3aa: CASSQRRLAGGEEQFF

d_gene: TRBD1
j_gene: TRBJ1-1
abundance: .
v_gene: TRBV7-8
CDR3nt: TGTGCCAGCAGCTGGGGGACAGGGGGCGGCACTGAAGCTTTCTTT
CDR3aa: CASSWGTGGGTEAFF

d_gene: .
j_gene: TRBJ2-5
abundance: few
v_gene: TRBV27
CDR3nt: TGTGCCAGCAGTTTCGGGATCCAAGAGACCCAGTACTTC
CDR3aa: CASSFGIQETQYF

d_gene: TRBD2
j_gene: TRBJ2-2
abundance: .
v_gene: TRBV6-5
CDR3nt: TGTGCCAGCAGCCGGACTAGCGGGGGGGCCGGGGAGCTGTTTTTT
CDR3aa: CASSRTSGGAGELFF

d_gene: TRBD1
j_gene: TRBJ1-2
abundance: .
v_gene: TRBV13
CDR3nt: TGTGCCAGCAGCTTAGGGGACAGGGGAGGGGATGGCTACACCTTC
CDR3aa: CASSLGDRGGDGYTF

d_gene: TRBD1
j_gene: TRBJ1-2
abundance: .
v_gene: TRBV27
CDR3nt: TGTGCCAGCAGTTTATCCGCGGGACAGCTGTCGGGCTACACCTTC
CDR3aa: CASSLSAGQLSGYTF

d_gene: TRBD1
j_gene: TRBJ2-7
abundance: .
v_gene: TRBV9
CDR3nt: TGTGCCAGCAGCAAAGGACAGGGGGCCTACGAGCAGTACTTC
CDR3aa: CASSKGQGAYEQYF

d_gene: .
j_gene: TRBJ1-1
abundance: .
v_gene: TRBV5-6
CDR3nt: TGTGCCAGCAGCTTGGTTGGCAGGGTGAACACTGAAGCTTTCTTT
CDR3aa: CASSLVGRVNTEAFF

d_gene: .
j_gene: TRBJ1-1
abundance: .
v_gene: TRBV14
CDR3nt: TGTGCCAGCAGCCCCTGGAACACTGAAGCTTTCTTT
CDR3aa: CASSPWNTEAFF

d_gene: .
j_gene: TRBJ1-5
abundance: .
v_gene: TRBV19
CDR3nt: TGTGCCAGCACCTTCCGGAGAAGCAATCAGCCCCAGCATTTT
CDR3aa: CASTFRRSNQPQHF

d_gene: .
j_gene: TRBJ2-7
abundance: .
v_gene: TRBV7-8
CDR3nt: TGTGCCAGCAGCTTAGCGCCGGGATCCGACGAGCAGTACTTC
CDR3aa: CASSLAPGSDEQYF

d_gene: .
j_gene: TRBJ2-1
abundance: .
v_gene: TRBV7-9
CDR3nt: TGTGCCAGCAGCTTAGGGACAGCTACATACAATGAGCAGTTCTTC
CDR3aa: CASSLGTATYNEQFF

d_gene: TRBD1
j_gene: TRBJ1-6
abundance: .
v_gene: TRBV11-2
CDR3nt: TGTGCCAGCAGCGCACAGGGGGCCAGGAGCTCCTATAATTCACCCCTCCACTTT
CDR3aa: CASSAQGARSSYNSPLHF

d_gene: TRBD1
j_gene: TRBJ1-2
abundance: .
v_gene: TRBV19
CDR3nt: TGTGCCAGTAGTATAGATCTCGCCCAGGGGGGCCCTCCCTATGGCTACACCTTC
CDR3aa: CASSIDLAQGGPPYGYTF

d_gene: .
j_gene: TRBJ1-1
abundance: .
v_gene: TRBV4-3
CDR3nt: TGCGCCAGCAGCCAAGATAGCCTCAGGGTATCAGTTGAAGCTTTCTTT
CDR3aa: CASSQDSLRVSVEAFF

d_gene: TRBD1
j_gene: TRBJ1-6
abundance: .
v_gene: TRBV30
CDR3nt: TGTGCCTGGAGTACCGATTTTCCGGGACAGGTTCTCCACTTT
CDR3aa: CAWSTDFPGQVLHF

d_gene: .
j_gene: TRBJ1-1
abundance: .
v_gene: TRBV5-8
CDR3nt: TGTGCCAGCAGCCGGCCGGGACATATGAACACTGAAGCTTTCTTT
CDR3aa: CASSRPGHMNTEAFF

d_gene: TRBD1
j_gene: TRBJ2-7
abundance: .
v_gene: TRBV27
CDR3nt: TGTGCCAGCAGTTTATGGGCCCCGACAGGGGGGTCAACCTACGAGCAGTACTTC
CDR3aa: CASSLWAPTGGSTYEQYF